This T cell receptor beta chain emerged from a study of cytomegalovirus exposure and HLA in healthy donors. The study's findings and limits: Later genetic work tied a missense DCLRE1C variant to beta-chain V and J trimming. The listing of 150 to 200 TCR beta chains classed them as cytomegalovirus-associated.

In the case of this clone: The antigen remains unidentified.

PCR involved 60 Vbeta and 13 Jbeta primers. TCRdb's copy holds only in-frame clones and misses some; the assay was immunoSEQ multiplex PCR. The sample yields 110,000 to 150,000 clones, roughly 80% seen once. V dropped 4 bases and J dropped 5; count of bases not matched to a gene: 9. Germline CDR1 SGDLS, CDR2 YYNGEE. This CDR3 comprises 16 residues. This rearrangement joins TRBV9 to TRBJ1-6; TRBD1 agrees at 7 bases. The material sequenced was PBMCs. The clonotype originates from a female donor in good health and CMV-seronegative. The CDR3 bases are TGTGCCAGCAGCCTTTTTGACAGGGTGGATAATTCACCCCTCCACTTT. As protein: CASSLFDRVDNSPLHF.